Listed here are 18 T cell receptor beta chains from one sample, sequenced in a study of identical twins. TCRdb re-analysed the 5' RACE reads in MiXCR, keeping a single row per CDR3 protein. The sample shows about 250,000 distinct CDR3 sequences, 6.5% to 9% of them seen only once. This sample also appeared in a second study, on yellow fever vaccine responses in identical twins.

Sequenced material: CD8+ T cells sorted from blood. All receptors come from a woman aged 18-29 years in good health.

This clonotype was seen more than once but under ten times. This sequence joins TRBV12-3 or TRBV12-4 and TRBJ2-1; the D is unclear. V lost 1 base to trimming and J lost 4 bases, with 14 bases between them. The CDR3 has 16 amino acids. The CDR3, as DNA: TGTGCCAGCAGTTTAGGGCGACGGTTCCCATACAATGAGCAGTTCTTC. This gives the protein CASSLGRRFPYNEQFF.

This rearrangement joins TRBV27 to TRBJ2-7; TRBD2 matches at 11 bases. The CDR3 extends over 15 amino acids. Germline CDR1 reads MNHEY; CDR2 reads SMNVEV (reference sequence). J gave up 4 bases and V 6 bases, and 8 bases lay outside the gene matches. The CDR3 DNA sequence: TGTGCCAGCAGACCCGGGACTAGCGGACGTTACGAGCAGTACTTC. This gives the protein CASRPGTSGRYEQYF.

This clonotype was seen only a few times. V is TRBV7-6 and J is TRBJ2-5, with TRBD1 as a possible D gene (6 bases). Germline CDR1 SGHVS, CDR2 FNYEAQ. The V end was cut by 11 bases, the J end by 0 bases, with 13 bases between. The CDR3 has 13 residues. The CDR3 bases are TGTGCCTGCGCCCAGGGGTACCAAGAGACCCAGTACTTC. As protein: CACAQGYQETQYF.

This clonotype was counted between two and nine times. The gene calls are TRBV28 and TRBJ2-7, with 13 positions matching TRBD2. V was pared by 3 bases and J by 6 bases, with 8 bases of the junction left unmatched. This CDR3 is 16 amino acids long. From germline, CDR1 is MDHEN and CDR2 SYDVKM. The CDR3 region is CASSFRTSGRLGEQYF. In DNA, the CDR3 is TGTGCCAGCAGTTTCCGGACTAGCGGGAGATTGGGCGAGCAGTACTTC.

The V and J genes are TRBV11-2 and TRBJ2-1; 8 bases are a match to TRBD1. The length of the CDR3 is 23 residues. The V and J ends lost 0 bases and 4 bases, in that order; junction bases with no gene match: 26. Germline V gene sequence: CDR1 SGHAT, CDR2 FQNNGV. DNA for the CDR3: TGTGCCAGCAGCTTAGATTGGACAGGGCCGGAATCTGAAAGACACAGGGGATACAATGAGCAGTTCTTC. It yields the protein CASSLDWTGPESERHRGYNEQFF.

This clonotype was seen a handful of times. The V call is TRBV20-1, the J call TRBJ1-2; no definite D call. Trimming took off 6 bases at V and 7 bases at J, with 12 bases between the two ends. CDR1 is DFQATT and CDR2 is SNEGSKA in the germline V gene (reference sequence). The CDR3 length is 11 residues. CDR3 nucleotide sequence: TGCAGTGCCACTAAGGGTCGTGGCTACACCTTC. As protein: CSATKGRGYTF.

V is TRBV19 and J is TRBJ2-6; weak D call: TRBD2 (6 bases). The CDR3 length is 16 residues. Germline CDR1 and CDR2: LNHDA and SQIVND (reference sequence). Trimming shortened V by 4 bases and J by 4 bases, and 14 bases separated the two germline ends. The CDR3 nucleotides are TGTGCCAGTAGTACCCTCCTAGCGTGGGGGGCCAACGTCCTGACTTTC. This gives the protein CASSTLLAWGANVLTF.

The sample holds a few counts of this clonotype. V gene TRBV7-8 combines with J gene TRBJ2-1, with 12 bases that match TRBD2. J lost 0 bases, V lost 7 bases, and 10 bases had no gene match. The CDR3 has 18 residues. Germline V lookup: CDR1 SGHVS, CDR2 FQNEAQ. CDR3 sequence: CASMTSGGPTGSYNEQFF. The CDR3 DNA follows: TGTGCCAGCATGACTAGCGGGGGCCCCACTGGCTCCTACAATGAGCAGTTCTTC.

V gene TRBV7-9 combines with J gene TRBJ2-7; TRBD2 matches at 7 bases. Germline loops: CDR1 SEHNR, CDR2 FQNEAQ (reference sequence). V lost 3 bases, J lost 2 bases, and 7 bases stayed unmatched. The CDR3 runs to 15 residues. The CDR3 protein is CASSFGSGPTYEQYF. In DNA form, the CDR3 reads TGTGCCAGCAGCTTCGGTAGCGGGCCTACCTACGAGCAGTACTTC.

This clonotype showed up just a few times. The chain recombines TRBV28 with TRBJ2-7; 11 bases are shared with TRBD1. The germline CDR1 and CDR2 sequences are MDHEN and SYDVKM. The CDR3 loop spans 14 amino acids. V gave up 10 bases and J gave up 1 base; unmatched junction bases: 6. The CDR3, as DNA: TGTGCCATCAACGGACAGGGGGCGTCCTACGAGCAGTACTTC. Encoded protein: CAINGQGASYEQYF.

Ten or more counts support this clonotype. J is TRBJ2-2 and V is TRBV11-1; weak D call: TRBD1 (6 bases). This CDR3 is built from 19 residues. Trimming took 5 bases from V and 0 from J, leaving 22 bases between them. Germline CDR1 reads SGHAT; CDR2 reads FQDESV (reference sequence). CDR3 loop: CASSATPGTRPTNTGELFF. The CDR3 coding sequence is TGTGCCAGCAGCGCCACTCCCGGGACAAGGCCGACGAACACCGGGGAGCTGTTTTTT.

This clonotype was observed many times. The chain joins TRBV5-1 to TRBJ2-1; 13 positions match TRBD2. The CDR3 is 24 residues long. Germline-derived CDR1 and CDR2 are SGHRS and YFSETQ. Trimming at V came to 0 bases and at J to 7 bases, leaving 28 bases not matched to a gene. The CDR3 loop is CASSLEVVGLAGVRDLVVRNEQFF. CDR3 sequence (DNA): TGCGCCAGCAGCTTGGAAGTAGTCGGACTAGCGGGAGTCAGGGATTTGGTCGTCAGGAATGAGCAGTTCTTC. Based on the CDR3 plus reference TRBV5-1 and TRBJ2-1, the full variable domain is KAGVTQTPRYLIKTRGQQVTLSCSPISGHRSVSWYQQTPGQGLQFLFEYFSETQRNKGNFPGRFSGRQFSNSRSEMNVSTLELGDSALYLCASSLEVVGLAGVRDLVVRNEQFFGPGTRLTVL.

This clonotype was counted only a few times. The chain joins TRBV2 to TRBJ2-1; D is possibly TRBD1 (5 bases). This CDR3 is built from 13 residues. V shed 8 bases and J shed 9 bases, with 17 bases lying between them. Germline V gene sequence: CDR1 SNHLY, CDR2 FYNNEI. The chain's CDR3 is CASGAGSWGEQFF. Written as DNA, the CDR3 is TGTGCCAGCGGGGCCGGTTCTTGGGGTGAGCAGTTCTTC.

The V call is TRBV7-9, the J call TRBJ2-1; no reliable D call. Trimming cost V 4 bases and J 6 bases, with 7 bases left between them. The CDR3 totals 12 residues. Germline-derived CDR1 and CDR2 are SEHNR and FQNEAQ (reference sequence). The CDR3 nucleotides read TGTGCCAGCAGCTCTAGAAGCAATGAGCAGTTCTTC. This translates into CASSSRSNEQFF.

This clonotype was found a few times. The V call is TRBV20-1, the J call TRBJ2-7, with 10 bases matching TRBD1. Germline trimming cut 3 bases from V and 7 bases from J; bases unmatched to any gene: 9. The CDR3 has 14 residues. Germline V gene sequence: CDR1 DFQATT, CDR2 SNEGSKA (reference sequence). CDR3 protein: CSARSRTGGWEQYF. The DNA of the CDR3 is TGCAGTGCTAGGTCTCGGACAGGGGGATGGGAGCAGTACTTC.

In its sample, this clonotype was seen a few times. J is TRBJ2-5 and V is TRBV27; 7 nucleotides line up with TRBD2. Germline values: CDR1 MNHEY, CDR2 SMNVEV (reference sequence). This CDR3 region has 13 residues. The ends lost 8 bases at V and 0 bases at J; junction bases unmatched: 3. CDR3 coding DNA: TGTGCCAGCTTGGGGGGGGACCAAGAGACCCAGTACTTC. Translating gives CASLGGDQETQYF.

This clonotype was found a few times. The gene calls are TRBV4-1 and TRBJ2-5, with 7 nucleotides matching TRBD2. Germline V gene data show CDR1 as MGHRA and CDR2 as YSYEKL. This CDR3 contains 15 residues. V shed 1 base and J 4 bases; nucleotides not matched to a gene: 6. CDR3 coding DNA: TGCGCCAGCAGCCAAGTAGCGGGCACCCTAGAGACCCAGTACTTC. Protein: CASSQVAGTLETQYF.

This clonotype came up many times. The gene calls are TRBV10-3 and TRBJ1-1; no definite D call. This CDR3 is built from 18 residues. Trimming removed 2 bases from V and 0 bases from J, with 19 bases in between. The germline V gene encodes CDR1 ENHRY and CDR2 SYGVKD. CDR3 sequence (DNA): TGTGCCATCAGTGAGGACGGCGAGGTCCGAGCCTTGAACACTGAAGCTTTCTTT. It codes for CAISEDGEVRALNTEAFF.